Reported below is one TCR beta chain. Antigen unknown. The sample comes from a study of blood T cells in healthy people across ages. Study results and caveats: Any conclusive comparison of naive versus antigen-experienced cells was prevented by using unsorted PBMCs.

Primed by a sample-barcoded 5' primer and a J-beta primer mix, a second PCR proceeded for about 7 to 12 cycles. Using its own MiXCR run on the 5' RACE reads, TCRdb lists one record per CDR3 protein. The data hold roughly 800,000 distinct CDR3 sequences, with roughly 24% observed a single time. Germline trimming cut 3 bases from V and 0 bases from J; bases unmatched to any gene: 7. Germline values: CDR1 SGHAT, CDR2 FQNNGV. The CDR3 is made up of 18 amino acids. These data were also filed under a second study, of T cells of mothers and their children. That work contributes: Related pairs of mothers and children showed slightly higher, non-significant overlap versus unrelated pairs.

The chain employs TRBV11-2 and TRBJ2-6, with 8 bases fitting TRBD1. The specimen was blood. The sequence was obtained from a boy aged 10-17 years in good health. The CDR3 protein is CASSFPRDRNSGANVLTF. The CDR3 DNA is TGTGCCAGCAGCTTTCCCCGGGACAGGAACTCTGGGGCCAACGTCCTGACTTTC.